The 13 T cell receptor beta chains in this list originate from one sample, sequenced in a study of OX40 agonist ivuxolimab in advanced cancers. The method was immunoSEQ multiplex PCR; TCRdb's version includes in-frame clones alone and lacks a portion of them. The sample holds 120,000 or so clones, roughly nine tenths seen once. This material consisted of CD4+ or CD8+ T cells sorted from blood, taken in a trial of the OX40 agonist ivuxolimab. The receptors stem from an adult with an advanced solid tumor such as melanoma, head and neck, liver or kidney cancer.

The rearrangement links TRBV4-2 to TRBJ2-1; the match to TRBD1 covers 10 bases. The CDR3 totals 17 residues. Trimming removed 0 bases from V and 2 bases from J; junction bases left unmatched: 4. From germline, CDR1 is LGHNA and CDR2 YNFKEQ. Here the CDR3 DNA reads TGTGCCAGCAGCCAAGAATCCGGGACAGGGGCCTACAATGAGCAGTTCTTC. It translates to CASSQESGTGAYNEQFF.

The gene calls are TRBV19 and TRBJ1-2, with D possibly being TRBD1 (6 bases). The V and J ends lost 3 bases and 4 bases respectively, with 21 bases between them. CDR1 is LNHDA, CDR2 SQIVND, per germline (reference sequence). The CDR3 extends over 17 amino acids. The CDR3 is CASSMDRETGYVYGYTF. For the CDR3, the DNA is TGTGCCAGTAGTATGGACCGAGAAACAGGGTACGTCTATGGCTACACCTTC.

This clone appeared once. V usage is TRBV27 and J usage is TRBJ2-1; D not certain. The V end lost 3 bases, the J end lost 1 base, and 7 bases lay between the germline ends. Germline CDR1 reads MNHEY; CDR2 reads SMNVEV (reference sequence). There are 14 residues in the CDR3. Here the CDR3 DNA reads TGTGCCAGCAGTTTCCCAGGTTCCTACAATGAGCAGTTCTTC. Encoded protein: CASSFPGSYNEQFF.

This chain connects TRBV14 to TRBJ1-6; 7 bases agree with TRBD1. Germline lookup yields CDR1 SGHDN and CDR2 FVKESK. The length of the CDR3 is 14 residues. Trimming took 1 base from V and 14 from J; bases not matched to a gene: 8. CDR3 loop: CASSQGQGGKSLHF. The CDR3 DNA reads as TGTGCCAGCAGCCAAGGACAGGGCGGCAAATCCCTCCACTTT.

The chain recombines TRBV9 with TRBJ2-2; possibly TRBD2 for D (5 bases). This CDR3 is 15 amino acids long. Trimming took 0 bases from V and 4 from J, leaving 10 bases between them. CDR1 and CDR2 from the germline V gene are SGDLS and YYNGEE. CDR3 sequence (DNA): TGTGCCAGCAGCGTAGGGACTCAAGTCACCGGGGAGCTGTTTTTT. Residues: CASSVGTQVTGELFF.

The chain joins TRBV30 to TRBJ1-2; the match to TRBD1 covers 7 bases. This CDR3 region has 14 residues. Trimming took 2 bases from V and 4 from J; bases not matched to a gene: 7. The germline V gene encodes CDR1 GTSNPN and CDR2 SVGIG (reference sequence). CDR3 sequence: CAWSPRGQFYGYTF. CDR3 DNA: TGTGCCTGGAGTCCCCGGGGACAGTTCTATGGCTACACCTTC.

CDR3: CASSFQAGVVETQYF. Here the CDR3 DNA reads TGTGCCAGCAGCTTTCAAGCGGGAGTAGTCGAGACCCAGTACTTC. The J gene is TRBJ2-5, the V gene TRBV7-9; 8 positions agree with TRBD2. CDR1 and CDR2 from the germline V gene are SEHNR and FQNEAQ (reference sequence). The CDR3 runs to 15 residues. Trimming removed 3 bases from V and 5 bases from J; junction bases left unmatched: 8.

This chain uses TRBV5-8 with TRBJ1-2; D is unclear. Trimming left V 1 base short and J 4 bases short, with 11 bases between. The CDR3 covers 14 residues. Germline V gene sequence: CDR1 SGHTS, CDR2 YDEGEE. The CDR3 region is CASSLFTMSYGYTF. Here the CDR3 DNA reads TGTGCCAGCAGCTTGTTCACGATGAGCTATGGCTACACCTTC.

This clone was seen just once. The same CDR3 arises from other DNA sequences in this sample as well. This sequence joins TRBV19 and TRBJ1-5, with D possibly TRBD1 on 6 matching bases. Trimming left V 1 base short and J 5 bases short, with 15 bases between. CDR1 is LNHDA and CDR2 is SQIVND in the germline V gene (reference sequence). The CDR3 contains 16 residues. The CDR3 DNA reads as TGTGCCAGTAGTATAGGTGGGGGCGAGGGTGATCAGCCCCAGCATTTT. Its protein is CASSIGGGEGDQPQHF.

The rearrangement joins TRBV9 to TRBJ1-2; 7 positions agree with TRBD1. V lost 0 bases, J lost 4 bases, and 15 bases stayed unmatched. Germline values: CDR1 SGDLS, CDR2 YYNGEE. This CDR3 region has 18 residues. CDR3: CASSVAAKTRGRRYGYTF. In DNA, the CDR3 is TGTGCCAGCAGCGTAGCGGCGAAAACCAGGGGGAGACGCTATGGCTACACCTTC. The full variable domain, with the rest looked up from reference TRBV9 and TRBJ1-2, is DSGVTQTPKHLITATGQRVTLRCSPRSGDLSVYWYQQSLDQGLQFLIQYYNGEERAKGNILERFSAQQFPDLHSELNLSSLELGDSALYFCASSVAAKTRGRRYGYTFGSGTRLTVV.

The J gene is TRBJ2-7, the V gene TRBV5-4; D may be TRBD1 (8 bases). Germline lookup yields CDR1 SGHNT and CDR2 YYREEE (reference sequence). V shed 4 bases and J shed 2 bases, with 19 bases lying between them. CDR3 length: 16 residues. The CDR3 spells CASSVGGDRTTYEQYF. CDR3 in DNA: TGTGCCAGCAGCGTTGGGGGGGACAGGACGACCTACGAGCAGTACTTC.

This chain uses TRBV19 with TRBJ1-6; D not certain. V dropped 5 bases and J dropped 5 bases, with 13 bases sitting between them. The CDR3 totals 15 residues. From germline, CDR1 is LNHDA and CDR2 SQIVND (reference sequence). The CDR3 DNA is TGTGCCAGTAGTTACGCCGGGTTTAATAATTCACCCCTCCACTTT. Amino acids: CASSYAGFNNSPLHF. The whole variable domain, filled in from reference TRBV19 and TRBJ1-6, reads DGGITQSPKYLFRKEGQNVTLSCEQNLNHDAMYWYRQDPGQGLRLIYYSQIVNDFQKGDIAEGYSVSREKKESFPLTVTSAQKNPTAFYLCASSYAGFNNSPLHFGNGTRLTVT.

This chain joins TRBV7-3 and TRBJ1-1, with D hard to call. There are 14 residues in the CDR3. The V end lost 3 bases, the J end lost 2 bases, and 10 bases lay between the germline ends. The germline V gene encodes CDR1 SGHTA and CDR2 FQGTGA. As DNA, the CDR3 is TGTGCCAGCAGCTTGTCGAGGTTAAACACTGAAGCTTTCTTT. Translation: CASSLSRLNTEAFF. The full variable domain, rest sourced from reference TRBV7-3 and TRBJ1-1, is GAGVSQTPSNKVTEKGKYVELRCDPISGHTALYWYRQSLGQGPEFLIYFQGTGAADDSGLPNDRFFAVRPEGSVSTLKIQRTERGDSAVYLCASSLSRLNTEAFFGQGTRLTVV.